Listed below are T cell receptor beta chains from one sample, sequenced in a study of early T cells in non-severe SARS-CoV-2 infection. TCRdb re-called the 5' RACE reads with MiXCR, one entry per CDR3 protein. The table records over 45,000 distinct CDR3 sequences, about 10% of them present only once. Sequencing was done on a sample of whole blood. The receptors come from an adult who was a healthcare worker with PCR-confirmed SARS-CoV-2 infection or an uninfected control (not recorded which). Each CDR3 is given with its conserved first and last residue. D genes are given only for firm matches. Size is stated for part of the rows, as once, few or many counts, or as a class when the clone is expanded.

v_call	clone_size	cdr3_length	d_call	j_call	cdr3_nt	cdr3_aa
TRBV9	-	12	-	TRBJ1-3	TGTGCCAGCAGCGCTTCTGGAAACACCATATATTTT	CASSASGNTIYF
TRBV3-1	many	17	-	TRBJ2-1	TGTGCCAGCAGCCAAGATCGGGGGACTGGGGCCTACAATGAGCAGTTCTTC	CASSQDRGTGAYNEQFF
TRBV6-5	many	11	-	TRBJ1-1	TGTGCCAGCAGTAGGGGGGATGAAGCTTTCTTT	CASSRGDEAFF
TRBV29-1	-	12	-	TRBJ2-2	TGCAGCGTTGACTCGGCGTCCGGGGAGCTGTTTTTT	CSVDSASGELFF
TRBV29-1	-	14	-	TRBJ1-1	TGCAGCGTCGAAAAAGGGTTTAGTAACACTGAAGCTTTCTTT	CSVEKGFSNTEAFF
TRBV7-2	few	13	-	TRBJ2-3	TGTGCCAGCAGGGAAGGAGGGACAGATACGCAGTATTTT	CASREGGTDTQYF
TRBV9	many	15	TRBD2	TRBJ2-3	TGTGCCAGCAGCGGAGGGACTACTACTACAGATACGCAGTATTTT	CASSGGTTTTDTQYF
TRBV30	many	15	-	TRBJ2-2	TGTGCCTGGAGAACCGGGATTCTGAACACCGGGGAGCTGTTTTTT	CAWRTGILNTGELFF
TRBV12-3/TRBV12-4	-	12	-	TRBJ1-1	TGTGCCAGCAGCCTTCCCCAGGGTAAGGCTTTCTTT	CASSLPQGKAFF
TRBV4-1	many	15	-	TRBJ2-7	TGCGCCAGCAGCCTCCCGGGGCAGGGGAGGGACGAGCAGTACTTC	CASSLPGQGRDEQYF
TRBV3-1	few	12	TRBD2	TRBJ2-1	TGTGCCAGCAGCAATAGCGGGAGCAGGAAGTTCTTC	CASSNSGSRKFF
TRBV29-1	-	13	-	TRBJ1-1	TGCAGCGTTATAGCAGGGTGGAACACTGAAGCTTTCTTT	CSVIAGWNTEAFF
TRBV11-2	-	15	-	TRBJ2-1	TGTGCCAGCAGCGCCAAGAGGTCACTATACAATGAGCAGTTCTTC	CASSAKRSLYNEQFF
TRBV7-3	many	13	-	TRBJ2-6	TGTGCCAGCAGCTTAGTTTCCCTCGGCGTCCTGACTTTC	CASSLVSLGVLTF
TRBV6-5	-	14	-	TRBJ1-2	TGTGCCAGCAGTTACGGCGGCCGATCCTATGGCTACACCTTC	CASSYGGRSYGYTF
TRBV12-3/TRBV12-4	-	13	-	TRBJ2-7	TGTGCCAGCAGTCCGGGCCCGCTCTACGAGCAGTACTTC	CASSPGPLYEQYF
TRBV5-1	-	15	-	TRBJ2-1	TGCGCCAGCAGCCTCCAGGCCACATCCTACAATGAGCAGTTCTTC	CASSLQATSYNEQFF
TRBV2	few	14	-	TRBJ1-4	TGTGCCAGCAGTGAGAGCAGGGGTAATGAAAAACTGTTTTTT	CASSESRGNEKLFF
TRBV5-6	-	13	-	TRBJ2-7	TGTGCCAGCAGCCAGATCTCAGGTTACGAGCAGTACTTC	CASSQISGYEQYF
TRBV20-1	-	14	TRBD1	TRBJ2-3	TGCAGTGCTAGAGGGACAGGGAACACAGATACGCAGTATTTT	CSARGTGNTDTQYF
TRBV7-7	-	15	TRBD2	TRBJ2-1	TGTGCTAGCAGCCCGGGTCCTAGCGGGAGCTATGAGCAGTTCTTC	CASSPGPSGSYEQFF
TRBV5-1	-	15	-	TRBJ2-2	TGCGCCAGCAGCTTGGCAGCAGCGGACACCGGGGAGCTGTTTTTT	CASSLAAADTGELFF
TRBV12-3/TRBV12-4	-	14	TRBD1	TRBJ2-7	TGTGCCAGCAGTTTTGAAGACAGGGCCCACGAGCAGTACTTC	CASSFEDRAHEQYF
TRBV7-2	-	13	-	TRBJ2-3	TGTGCCAGCAGCTTCGTCGGGGGAGATACGCAGTATTTT	CASSFVGGDTQYF
TRBV7-2	many	14	-	TRBJ1-2	TGTGCCAGCAGCTTAGTATCAGGGGCGGATGGCTACACCTTC	CASSLVSGADGYTF
TRBV20-1	few	13	-	TRBJ2-3	TGCAGTGCTAGAGGGAGGGAAGTAGATACGCAGTATTTT	CSARGREVDTQYF
TRBV7-2	-	13	-	TRBJ2-4	TGTGCCAGCAGCTCATATGGCAAAAACATTCAGTACTTC	CASSSYGKNIQYF
TRBV6-6	many	14	TRBD2	TRBJ2-1	TGTGCCAGCAACCGACTAGCGGGAGGGGATGAGCAGTTCTTC	CASNRLAGGDEQFF
TRBV5-4	many	14	TRBD1	TRBJ1-4	TGTGCCAGCAGCTGGGACAGGGGTAATGAAAAACTGTTTTTT	CASSWDRGNEKLFF
TRBV7-2	few	14	-	TRBJ1-2	TGTGCCAGCAGCTTAAGCCCGCTTGGGGTTGGCTACACCTTC	CASSLSPLGVGYTF
TRBV19	many	16	-	TRBJ2-5	TGTGCCAGTAGTATCCGGGACAGCCGTCGGGGGGAGACCCAGTACTTC	CASSIRDSRRGETQYF
TRBV3-1	many	12	-	TRBJ2-7	TGTGCCAGCAGCCAGTTCTCCTACGAGCAGTACTTC	CASSQFSYEQYF
TRBV11-2	many	13	-	TRBJ1-1	TGTGCCAGCAGCTTGGAATACAGGTTTGAAGCTTTCTTT	CASSLEYRFEAFF
TRBV6-1	-	14	-	TRBJ1-1	TGTGCCAGCAGTGGTTATACCATGAACACTGAAGCTTTCTTT	CASSGYTMNTEAFF